The sequence of this T cell receptor (beta chain) was determined in a study of T-cell memory formation after mild COVID-19. TCRdb itself ran the 5' RACE reads through MiXCR, one entry per CDR3 protein. The data show about 470,000 distinct CDR3 sequences, more than 20% seen once. The V gene end was trimmed by 7 bases and the J gene end by 7 bases; junction bases not matched to a gene: 11. This CDR3 is built from 14 residues. Germline values: CDR1 LNHDA, CDR2 SQIVND (reference sequence). This clonotype was counted between two and nine times. The sequenced sample consisted of PBMCs or a T cell subset sorted from them (not recorded which). The rearrangement uses TRBV19 and TRBJ1-2; 8 bases are shared with TRBD1. The receptor was isolated from an adult woman who had mild COVID-19 (a few samples of this study predate the infection). Cell type and time point are not known. The CDR3 nucleotides read TGTGCCAGTACCTGGACAGGGATCGGTGGTGGCTACACCTTC. Translating gives CASTWTGIGGGYTF. The whole variable domain, remainder taken from reference TRBV19 and TRBJ1-2, is DGGITQSPKYLFRKEGQNVTLSCEQNLNHDAMYWYRQDPGQGLRLIYYSQIVNDFQKGDIAEGYSVSREKKESFPLTVTSAQKNPTAFYLCASTWTGIGGGYTFGSGTRLTVV.